This record concerns one TCR beta chain sequence. There is no known antigen for this receptor. It has no much larger one-base neighbor in the sample; base qualities were not kept. This sample stems from a study of response to subunit inactivated influenza vaccine (dated by TCRdb to the late 2010s). About the full investigation: To follow how T cells responded to a trivalent subunit inactivated influenza vaccine, the researchers relied on deep quantitative profiling of the T cell receptor repertoire.

Based on the germline V gene (reference sequence), the CDR1 and CDR2 sequences are SGHAT and FQDESV. V was cut back by 0 bases and J by 2 bases, leaving a gap of 20 bases between them. Measured from the cysteine to the phenylalanine, the CDR3 is 18 residues long. Just the 54-base CDR3 DNA is kept, in frame starting at base 1. Study-level results and caveats: According to the authors, only a limited number of new T cells may be recruited by each seasonal influenza vaccination.

The library came from RT-PCR. Sequencing used an Illumina HiSeq 2500. TCRdb trimmed public reads at Q25 via fastp, called clones via MiXCR and kept in-frame beta chains. Here each entry gathers all rows of one CDR3 protein and keeps the most common genes and DNA. The sample has roughly 540,000 distinct CDR3 sequences on record, approximately 20% of them singletons. Approximately 3% of the sample rests with the top ten. This sample also belongs to another study, concerning T cells expressing NK-cell markers. The second paper states: TCR beta cDNA libraries were made by 5'RACE template switching that added a universal primer site and unique molecular identifiers. In sorted CD3+CD56+NKG2C+, CD3+CD56+NKG2C- and CD3+CD56-NKG2C+ T-cell subsets from several donors, TCR beta-chain repertoires were profiled. Of the eight sequenced donors, seven were found to be HCMV-seropositive and one was found to be HCMV-seronegative. In several experiments an anti-gammadeltaTCR antibody was added to restrict sorting to alphabetaTCR-expressing T cells. In over 5 donors, the dominant CD3+CD56+NKG2C+ clonotypes were among the top 10 CD8+ clonotypes and accounted for about 1.0-7.0% of CD8+ T cells. Those dominant clonotypes were again the most abundant among CD3+CD56-NKG2C+ cells in several donors, at about 25-65%. It remained unclear whether the expanded NKG2C-expressing T cell clones were specific for HCMV antigens. Randomly selected healthy volunteers, three men and five women, were used as the eight sequenced donors. HCMV-specific IgG was detected in serum with a commercial ELISA kit to determine HCMV serostatus. Peripheral blood mononuclear cells were isolated from blood by Ficoll density gradient centrifugation. Using Miltenyi isolation kits, CD4+ and CD8+ T cells were isolated from PBMC through magnetic immunoseparation. Synthesis of cDNA was primed from the TCR beta constant segment and was followed by two consecutive PCR amplification steps. Sequencing of the libraries produced 2 x 150 bp reads on Illumina HiSeq 2000/2500, MiSeq or NextSeq. MIGEC handled demultiplexing of the reads and grouping by UMI, while MiTCR was used to assemble and quantify clonotypes. To remove erroneous sequences, TCR cDNA sequences were retained only when supported by two or more reads. The tcR package was used for downstream repertoire analysis, with clonotypes matched between fractions based on CDR3 nucleotide sequence plus V segment. Antigen specificity was annotated against VDJdb with VDJmatch, allowing one amino acid substitution in CDR3.

The sequence was obtained from a man aged 50-60 years who received an inactivated influenza vaccine. Donor details come from another sample of the same person, matched by shared clones. The rearrangement joined TRBV11-1 to TRBJ2-7; the D segment is perhaps TRBD1 or TRBD2, each sharing 5 matched bases. The material sequenced was CD4+ T cells sorted from PBMCs, taken roughly 12 days after vaccination. The CDR3 amino acid sequence is: CASSLAPPGAPYTYEQYF. The base sequence is TGTGCCAGCAGCTTAGCCCCCCCCGGGGCTCCCTATACCTACGAGCAGTACTTC.